The 27 T cell receptor beta chains presented below share a single source sample, sequenced in a study of T cell responses to AZD1222 COVID-19 vaccine. Clones were sequenced by immunoSEQ multiplex PCR, and TCRdb holds only the in-frame ones, with some missing. The table shows about 130,000 clones, with about 89% occurring only once. The starting material was peripheral blood, obtained on day 0 of AZD1222 vaccination. The receptors derive from an adult in good health.

The chain couples TRBV6-2 or TRBV6-3 to TRBJ2-7; D is tentatively TRBD1 or TRBD2 (6 bases each). Trimming left V 5 bases short and J 3 bases short, with 17 bases between. CDR3 size: 15 residues. Germline-derived CDR1 and CDR2 are MNHEY and SVGEGT. The CDR3: CASSDRRDNFYEQYF. The CDR3, as DNA: TGTGCCAGCAGTGACAGGCGGGACAACTTCTACGAGCAGTACTTC.

The chain combines TRBV19 with TRBJ1-1, with D perhaps TRBD1 (5 bases). The germline V gene has CDR1 LNHDA and CDR2 SQIVND (reference sequence). V was trimmed by 4 bases and J by 1 base, leaving 13 bases between them. The CDR3 length is 15 residues. DNA of the CDR3: TGTGCCAGTAGTACAAGACAGAGCCAGAACACTGAAGCTTTCTTT. This encodes CASSTRQSQNTEAFF.

The V call is TRBV20-1, the J call TRBJ1-1; D uncertain. Germline loops: CDR1 DFQATT, CDR2 SNEGSKA (reference sequence). V shed 3 bases and J shed 1 base, with 6 bases lying between them. The CDR3 spans 12 residues. For the CDR3, the DNA is TGCAGTGCTAGTCGGCGGAACACTGAAGCTTTCTTT. Its protein product is CSASRRNTEAFF.

Only one count was recorded for this clone. The chain uses TRBV2 and TRBJ1-4; TRBD1 aligns across 11 bases. The junction had 9 bases not matched to a gene; V was cut back by 6 bases and J by 0 bases. CDR1 and CDR2 (germline): SNHLY, FYNNEI. CDR3 length: 18 residues. CDR3 nucleotides: TGTGCCAGCAGAAAAAACTCGGGACAGGGGGCAACTAATGAAAAACTGTTTTTT. It specifies CASRKNSGQGATNEKLFF.

The rearrangement joins TRBV2 to TRBJ2-3, with D perhaps TRBD1 (6 bases). The CDR3 runs to 16 residues. CDR1 is SNHLY, CDR2 FYNNEI, per germline. Between the trimmed V and J ends, which lost 8 bases and 3 bases, there was a span of 21 bases. The CDR3 DNA sequence: TGTGCCAGCCCTGGGGGCGCCGGATCGCTTACAGATACGCAGTATTTT. It translates to CASPGGAGSLTDTQYF.

The chain uses TRBV7-9 and TRBJ2-2; D is unclear. The CDR3 is made up of 11 amino acids. Trimming removed 5 bases from V and 8 bases from J, with 6 bases in between. From germline, CDR1 is SEHNR and CDR2 FQNEAQ (reference sequence). The CDR3 loop reads CASSNGGELFF. CDR3 nucleotides: TGTGCCAGCAGCAATGGGGGGGAGCTGTTTTTT.

This clone was recorded once. The chain couples TRBV5-1 to TRBJ2-2; D might be TRBD1 (5 bases). V lost 4 bases and J lost 1, with 8 bases in between. From germline, CDR1 is SGHRS and CDR2 YFSETQ. The CDR3 sequence is 14 residues long. The CDR3 loop is CASSPGQNTGELFF. The CDR3 DNA sequence: TGCGCCAGCAGCCCAGGACAGAACACCGGGGAGCTGTTTTTT.

This clone was seen once. The V and J genes are TRBV27 and TRBJ2-1, with 12 positions matching TRBD2. V was pared by 5 bases and J by 2 bases, with 13 bases of the junction left unmatched. CDR3 length: 19 residues. Germline V gene sequence: CDR1 MNHEY, CDR2 SMNVEV (reference sequence). The CDR3 sequence is CASSPPTRLAGVPYNEQFF. The CDR3 DNA sequence: TGTGCCAGCAGTCCCCCCACCCGACTAGCGGGAGTGCCCTACAATGAGCAGTTCTTC.

The chain recombines TRBV7-2 with TRBJ2-5; TRBD1 or TRBD2 may be the D gene (5 bases each). The germline CDR1 and CDR2 sequences are SGHTA and FQGNSA. Trimming took 2 bases from V and 5 from J, leaving 12 bases between them. This CDR3 has 14 residues. CDR3 sequence reads: CASSLSRGRETQYF. Here the CDR3 DNA reads TGTGCCAGCAGCTTATCGAGGGGCCGGGAGACCCAGTACTTC.

V usage is TRBV7-8 and J usage is TRBJ1-1, with TRBD1 identical over 7 bases. J gave up 6 bases and V 5 bases, and 9 bases lay outside the gene matches. The CDR3 runs to 14 residues. CDR1 is SGHVS and CDR2 is FQNEAQ in the germline V gene. The CDR3 DNA reads as TGTGCCAGCAGCGTCGACAGGGTTGTCGCTGAAGCTTTCTTT. It encodes CASSVDRVVAEAFF.

The rearrangement uses TRBV5-1 and TRBJ2-5, with D tentatively TRBD2 (5 bases). Looked up from germline, CDR1 is SGHRS and CDR2 is YFSETQ. The CDR3 runs to 12 residues. Between the trimmed V and J ends, which lost 0 bases and 9 bases, there was a span of 9 bases. CDR3 protein: CASSLGEEAQYF. In nucleotides, the CDR3 is TGCGCCAGCAGCTTGGGAGAGGAGGCCCAGTACTTC.

The rearrangement joins TRBV18 to TRBJ2-6; weak D call: TRBD1 (5 bases). The length of the CDR3 is 18 residues. CDR1 and CDR2 from the germline V gene are KGHSH and LQKENI. The V gene lost 3 bases and the J gene lost 0 bases, with 15 bases spanning the gap. CDR3: CASSPYPDTGSGANVLTF. The CDR3, as DNA: TGTGCCAGCTCACCCTACCCCGATACAGGCTCTGGGGCCAACGTCCTGACTTTC.

The rearrangement uses TRBV30 and TRBJ2-1, with a possible D match to TRBD1 (6 bases). Germline V gene data show CDR1 as GTSNPN and CDR2 as SVGIG (reference sequence). V shed 2 bases and J shed 6 bases, with 11 bases lying between them. The CDR3 consists of 13 residues. The CDR3 here is CAWSQGPGNEQFF. CDR3 nucleotides: TGTGCCTGGAGTCAGGGGCCGGGCAATGAGCAGTTCTTC.

The chain couples TRBV5-1 to TRBJ2-1, with a weak D call TRBD1 (6 bases). This CDR3 region has 14 residues. Per the germline V gene, CDR1 is SGHRS and CDR2 is YFSETQ. The V gene lost 0 bases and the J gene lost 4 bases, with 8 bases spanning the gap. The CDR3 loop is CASSLGTAYNEQFF. As DNA, the CDR3 is TGCGCCAGCAGCTTGGGGACAGCTTACAATGAGCAGTTCTTC.

The chain carries TRBV27 and TRBJ2-7; D call uncertain. The CDR3 is 14 amino acids. CDR1 is MNHEY and CDR2 is SMNVEV in the germline V gene (reference sequence). The V end lost 2 bases, the J end lost 6 bases, and 14 bases lay between the germline ends. Here the CDR3 reads CASSLGQPLGEQYF. In nucleotides, the CDR3 is TGTGCCAGCAGTTTAGGGCAGCCTCTAGGCGAGCAGTACTTC.

The count of this clone is one. The chain employs TRBV15 and TRBJ2-7, with 7 bases identical to TRBD1. The CDR3 is 15 residues long. Germline-derived CDR1 and CDR2 are LNHNV and YYDKDF (reference sequence). V lost 2 bases to trimming and J lost 0 bases; unmatched junction nucleotides: 4. CDR3 nucleotides: TGTGCCACCAGCAGAAGGACAGGCGGCTCCTACGAGCAGTACTTC. It yields the protein CATSRRTGGSYEQYF.

The rearrangement joins TRBV9 to TRBJ1-1; a possible D gene is TRBD1 (6 bases). Germline lookup yields CDR1 SGDLS and CDR2 YYNGEE. The CDR3 consists of 16 residues. V shed 0 bases and J shed 5 bases, with 17 bases lying between them. The CDR3 here is CASSVGGQGGVTEAFF. In DNA form, the CDR3 reads TGTGCCAGCAGCGTAGGTGGTCAAGGGGGAGTGACTGAAGCTTTCTTT.

V usage is TRBV2 and J usage is TRBJ2-5, with 11 bases matching TRBD1. Losses at the gene ends were 7 bases for V and 3 bases for J; bases not matched to a gene: 4. The CDR3 spans 14 residues. Germline V gene lookup returns CDR1 SNHLY and CDR2 FYNNEI. The CDR3 DNA follows: TGTGCCAGCACCAGGACAGGGGGCGAAGAGACCCAGTACTTC. Translation: CASTRTGGEETQYF.

The chain joins TRBV18 to TRBJ1-3; D is perhaps TRBD1 (5 bases). This CDR3 is 13 amino acids long. Per the germline V gene, CDR1 is KGHSH and CDR2 is LQKENI. The V end lost 6 bases, the J end lost 4 bases, and 10 bases lay between the germline ends. CDR3 sequence reads: CASSRDGGNTIYF. The CDR3 DNA is TGTGCCAGCTCTCGGGACGGAGGAAACACCATATATTTT.

The CDR3 region is CASSVAVNTEAFF. The CDR3 DNA reads TGCGCCAGCAGCGTTGCTGTGAACACTGAAGCTTTCTTT. This rearrangement joins TRBV10-1 to TRBJ1-1; the D is unclear. The germline V gene has CDR1 WNHNN and CDR2 SYGVQD (reference sequence). The ends were cut back, 6 bases at V and 0 bases at J, with 8 bases in the middle. The CDR3 runs 13 residues.

The sample holds one count of this clone. The V gene is TRBV30, the J gene TRBJ1-5; TRBD1 is a possible D gene (5 bases). Germline V lookup: CDR1 GTSNPN, CDR2 SVGIG (reference sequence). The length of the CDR3 is 17 residues. Deletions cut 3 bases from V and 0 bases from J, with 18 bases between. The CDR3 reads CAWRLIEGENSNQPQHF. The CDR3 DNA is TGTGCCTGGAGGCTAATCGAAGGGGAAAATAGCAATCAGCCCCAGCATTTT.

The chain employs TRBV10-3 and TRBJ2-2, with 10 bases aligning to TRBD2. J was trimmed by 9 bases and V by 3 bases; bases with no gene match: 10. The CDR3 spans 16 residues. From germline, CDR1 is ENHRY and CDR2 SYGVKD. Here the CDR3 reads CAISDSGTSASRELFF. For the CDR3, the DNA is TGTGCCATCAGTGACTCGGGGACTAGCGCTTCGCGGGAGCTGTTTTTT.

This chain links TRBV6-2 or TRBV6-3 with TRBJ2-3, with TRBD2 matching over 15 bases. Germline assignment: CDR1 MNHEY and CDR2 SVGEGT. J gave up 5 bases and V 6 bases, and 3 bases lay outside the gene matches. This CDR3 has 15 residues. In DNA, the CDR3 is TGTGCCAGCAGCCGGACTAGCGGGAGGGGAGATACGCAGTATTTT. Its translation: CASSRTSGRGDTQYF.

This clone was recorded a few times. V is TRBV28 and J is TRBJ1-1; D gene uncertain. Germline CDR1 reads MDHEN; CDR2 reads SYDVKM. The length of the CDR3 is 12 residues. V dropped 3 bases and J dropped 1 base, with 3 bases sitting between them. The CDR3 nucleotides read TGTGCCAGCAGTTTGCAGAACACTGAAGCTTTCTTT. As protein: CASSLQNTEAFF.

The chain couples TRBV29-1 to TRBJ2-7; 10 bases are a match to TRBD2. Trimming removed 3 bases from V and 4 bases from J; junction bases left unmatched: 3. The CDR3 extends over 13 amino acids. The V gene's germline CDR1 is SQVTM and CDR2 ANQGSEA. This CDR3 is CSVDLAGVYEQYF. The CDR3 nucleotides are TGCAGCGTTGACCTAGCGGGAGTATACGAGCAGTACTTC.

CDR3 nucleotides: TGTGCCAGCAGCCCCGGGATAATACCAGTCTACGAGCAGTACTTC. Encoded protein: CASSPGIIPVYEQYF. The chain joins TRBV6-5 to TRBJ2-7, with a tentative D call TRBD2 (5 bases). Per germline, CDR1 MNHEY and CDR2 SVGAGI. The length of the CDR3 is 15 residues. V was cut by 6 bases and J by 3 bases, with 18 bases left in between.

The rearrangement uses TRBV5-5 and TRBJ2-3; 9 bases align to TRBD1. Germline CDR1 SGHKS, CDR2 YYEKEE (reference sequence). Germline trimming cut 5 bases from V and 2 bases from J; bases unmatched to any gene: 9. The CDR3 spans 16 residues. CDR3 in DNA: TGTGCCAGCAGGGTCCGGGACAGGGTTTCCACAGATACGCAGTATTTT. The encoded protein is CASRVRDRVSTDTQYF.